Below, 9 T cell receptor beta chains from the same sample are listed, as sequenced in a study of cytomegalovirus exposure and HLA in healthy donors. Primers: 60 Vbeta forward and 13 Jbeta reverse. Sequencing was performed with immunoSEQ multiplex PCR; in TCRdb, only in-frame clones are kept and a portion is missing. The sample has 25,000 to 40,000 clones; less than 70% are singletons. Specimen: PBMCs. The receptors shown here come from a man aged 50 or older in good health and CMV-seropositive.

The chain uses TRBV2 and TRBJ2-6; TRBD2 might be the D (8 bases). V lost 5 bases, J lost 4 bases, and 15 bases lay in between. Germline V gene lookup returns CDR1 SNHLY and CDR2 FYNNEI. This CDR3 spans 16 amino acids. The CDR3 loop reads CASSRREGAGANVLTF. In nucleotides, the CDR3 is TGTGCCAGCAGTCGACGGGAGGGGGCCGGGGCCAACGTCCTGACTTTC.

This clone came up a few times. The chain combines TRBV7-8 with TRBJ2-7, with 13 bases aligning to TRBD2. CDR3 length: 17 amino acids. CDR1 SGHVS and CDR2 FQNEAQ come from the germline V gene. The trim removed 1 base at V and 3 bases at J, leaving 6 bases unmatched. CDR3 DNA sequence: TGTGCCAGCAGCTTAGATACCGGGACTAGCGGGAACTACGAGCAGTACTTC. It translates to CASSLDTGTSGNYEQYF.

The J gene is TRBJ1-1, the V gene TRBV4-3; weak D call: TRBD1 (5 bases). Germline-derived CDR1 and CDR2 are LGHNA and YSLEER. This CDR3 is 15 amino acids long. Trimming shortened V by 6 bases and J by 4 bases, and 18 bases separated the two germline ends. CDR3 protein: CASSGYLSQGTEAFF. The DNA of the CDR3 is TGCGCCAGCAGTGGCTACCTCAGTCAGGGCACTGAAGCTTTCTTT.

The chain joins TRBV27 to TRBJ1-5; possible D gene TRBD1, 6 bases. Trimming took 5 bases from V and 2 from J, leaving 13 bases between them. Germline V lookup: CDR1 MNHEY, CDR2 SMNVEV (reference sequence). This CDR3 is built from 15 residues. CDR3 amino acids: CASSTGGGGNQPQHF. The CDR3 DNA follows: TGTGCCAGCAGTACTGGCGGGGGCGGCAATCAGCCCCAGCATTTT.

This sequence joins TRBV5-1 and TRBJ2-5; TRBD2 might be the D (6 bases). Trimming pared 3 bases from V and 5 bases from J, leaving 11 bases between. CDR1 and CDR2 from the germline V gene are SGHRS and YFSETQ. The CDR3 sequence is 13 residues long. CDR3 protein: CASSSPGLETQYF. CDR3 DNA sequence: TGCGCCAGCAGCTCGCCGGGACTGGAGACCCAGTACTTC. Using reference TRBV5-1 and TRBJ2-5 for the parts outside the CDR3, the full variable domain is KAGVTQTPRYLIKTRGQQVTLSCSPISGHRSVSWYQQTPGQGLQFLFEYFSETQRNKGNFPGRFSGRQFSNSRSEMNVSTLELGDSALYLCASSSPGLETQYFGPGTRLLVL.

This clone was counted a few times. CDR3 loop: CAWSGLAGFETQYF. CDR3 bases: TGTGCCTGGAGTGGGCTAGCGGGGTTCGAGACCCAGTACTTC. This chain joins TRBV30 and TRBJ2-5, with 9 bases lining up with TRBD2. The CDR3 contains 14 residues. V was clipped by 1 base and J by 5 bases; unmatched bases: 5. CDR1 and CDR2 from the germline V gene are GTSNPN and SVGIG (reference sequence).

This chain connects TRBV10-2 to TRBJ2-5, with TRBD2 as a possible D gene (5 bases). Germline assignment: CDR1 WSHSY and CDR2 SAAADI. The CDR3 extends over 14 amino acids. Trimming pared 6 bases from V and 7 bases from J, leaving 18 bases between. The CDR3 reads CASSPGAREGTQYF. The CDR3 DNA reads TGCGCCAGCAGCCCTGGAGCTCGAGAGGGGACCCAGTACTTC.

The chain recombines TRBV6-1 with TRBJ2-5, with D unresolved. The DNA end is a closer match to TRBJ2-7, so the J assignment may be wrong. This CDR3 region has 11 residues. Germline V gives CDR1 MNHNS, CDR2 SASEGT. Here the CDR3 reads CASSDWFEQYF. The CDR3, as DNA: TGTGCCAGCAGTGACTGGTTCGAGCAGTACTTC.

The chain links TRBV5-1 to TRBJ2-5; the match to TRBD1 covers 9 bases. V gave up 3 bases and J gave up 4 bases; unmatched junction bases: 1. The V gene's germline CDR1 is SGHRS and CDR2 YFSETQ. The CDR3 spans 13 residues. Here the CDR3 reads CASSSQGAETQYF. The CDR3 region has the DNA TGCGCCAGCAGCTCACAGGGGGCAGAGACCCAGTACTTC.